This TCR beta chain was profiled in a study of T cells in Graves' hyperthyroidism and ophthalmopathy. Study-level points and caveats: In blood, most of the thyroid clonotypes expanded above 0.001 were also present. Ophthalmopathy got predicted by the model a median roughly 6.4 months before its onset.

The diagnostic basis comprised clinical symptoms, serum thyroxine and TRAb, thyroid ultrasound and orbital computed tomography. The PBMCs studied were ones that came from about 10 ml fresh peripheral blood. Amplified regions were TCR beta CDR3 sequences from RNA transcripts. TCR CDR3 underwent first-round RT-PCR with the HTBI primer set. Each CDR3 protein is one row after TCRdb ran MiXCR on the multiplex PCR reads. The data contain around 350,000 distinct CDR3 sequences, 13% to 15% of them seen just once; the ten biggest clones take up roughly 19%. V lost 2 bases and J lost 0; bases outside the gene matches: 4. The CDR3 runs to 15 residues. Germline loops: CDR1 PRHDT, CDR2 FYEKMQ (reference sequence). The sample holds many counts of this clonotype. The antigen is unknown.

The material sequenced was blood. V is TRBV13 and J is TRBJ2-7; TRBD2 agrees at 7 bases. The origin of this receptor is a woman aged 55-69 years with Graves' ophthalmopathy. This CDR3 reads CASSLSGIDSYEQYF. CDR3 in DNA: TGTGCCAGCAGCTTAAGCGGGATCGACTCCTACGAGCAGTACTTC.